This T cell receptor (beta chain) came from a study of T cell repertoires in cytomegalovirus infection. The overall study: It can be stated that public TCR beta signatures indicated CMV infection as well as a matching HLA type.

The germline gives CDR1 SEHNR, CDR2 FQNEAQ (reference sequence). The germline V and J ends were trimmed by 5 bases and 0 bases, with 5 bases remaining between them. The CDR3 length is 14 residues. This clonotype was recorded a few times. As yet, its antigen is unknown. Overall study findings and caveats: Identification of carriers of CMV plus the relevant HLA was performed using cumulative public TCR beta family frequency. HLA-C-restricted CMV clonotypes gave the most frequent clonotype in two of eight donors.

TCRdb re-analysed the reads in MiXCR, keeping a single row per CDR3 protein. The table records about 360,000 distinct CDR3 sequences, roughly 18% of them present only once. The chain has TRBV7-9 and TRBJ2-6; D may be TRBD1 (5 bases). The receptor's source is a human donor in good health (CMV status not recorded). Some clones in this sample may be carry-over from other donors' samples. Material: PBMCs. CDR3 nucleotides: TGTGCCAGCAGCGACAGCTCTGGGGCCAACGTCCTGACTTTC. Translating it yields CASSDSSGANVLTF.